The 3 T cell receptor beta chains below all came from one sample that was sequenced in a study of cytomegalovirus exposure and HLA in healthy donors. TCRdb's copy holds only in-frame clones and misses some; the assay was immunoSEQ multiplex PCR. The sample contains 200,000 to 300,000 clones, about 86% of which appear only once. The specimen sequenced was PBMCs. These receptors were taken from a woman aged 30 to 39 in good health and CMV-seropositive.

The genes are TRBV27 and TRBJ2-2; 11 bases match TRBD2. The V gene's germline CDR1 is MNHEY and CDR2 SMNVEV (reference sequence). V gave up 5 bases and J gave up 8 bases; unmatched junction bases: 13. The CDR3 consists of 17 residues. CDR3 loop: CASSPSRAGLAVGELFF. CDR3 DNA sequence: TGTGCCAGCAGTCCTTCCCGCGCGGGACTAGCGGTGGGGGAGCTGTTTTTT.

A remark on this clone: The same CDR3 arises from other DNA sequences in this sample as well. The genes are TRBV5-1 and TRBJ1-3; possibly TRBD1 for D (5 bases). Germline lookup yields CDR1 SGHRS and CDR2 YFSETQ. The CDR3 covers 14 residues. Trimming pared 4 bases from V and 4 bases from J, leaving 12 bases between. The CDR3 coding sequence is TGCGCCAGCAGCGGGGCTTCGAGCGGAAACACCATATATTTT. Translated: CASSGASSGNTIYF.

The rearrangement links TRBV4-1 to TRBJ2-7, with TRBD2 matching 12 bases. Trimming cost V 5 bases and J 4 bases; bases outside gene matches: 3. Germline values: CDR1 MGHRA, CDR2 YSYEKL. The CDR3 spans 14 residues. CDR3 DNA: TGCGCCAGCAGCGGTCTAGCGGGAGGGTACGAGCAGTACTTC. This encodes CASSGLAGGYEQYF.